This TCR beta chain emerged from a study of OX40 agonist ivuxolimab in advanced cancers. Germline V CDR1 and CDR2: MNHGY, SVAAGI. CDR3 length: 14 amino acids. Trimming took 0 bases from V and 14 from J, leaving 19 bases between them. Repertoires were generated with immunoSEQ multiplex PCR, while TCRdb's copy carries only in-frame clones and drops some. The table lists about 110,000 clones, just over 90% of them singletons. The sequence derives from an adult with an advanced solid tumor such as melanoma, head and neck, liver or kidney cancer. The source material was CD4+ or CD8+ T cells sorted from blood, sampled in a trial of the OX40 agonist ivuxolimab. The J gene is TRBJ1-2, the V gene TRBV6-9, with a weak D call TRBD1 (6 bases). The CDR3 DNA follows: TGTGCCAGCAGTTATTCGGGGGGCCCCCTTGAAGGTACCTTC. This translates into CASSYSGGPLEGTF.